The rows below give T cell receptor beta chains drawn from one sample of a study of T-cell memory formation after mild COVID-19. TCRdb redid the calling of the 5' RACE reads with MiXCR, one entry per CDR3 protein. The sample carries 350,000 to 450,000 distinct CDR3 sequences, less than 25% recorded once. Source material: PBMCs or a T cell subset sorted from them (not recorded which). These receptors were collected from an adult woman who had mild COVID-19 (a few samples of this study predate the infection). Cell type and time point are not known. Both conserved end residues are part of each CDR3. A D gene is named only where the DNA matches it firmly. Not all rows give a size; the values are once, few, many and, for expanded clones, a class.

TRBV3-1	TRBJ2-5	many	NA	TGTGCCAGCAGCCAAGGGTCTGAGACCCAGTACTTC	CASSQGSETQYF
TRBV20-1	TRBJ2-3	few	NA	TGCAGTGCTAGAGCCTACACAGATACGCAGTATTTT	CSARAYTDTQYF
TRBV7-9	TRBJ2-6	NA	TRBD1	TGTGCCAGCAGATTGGAGGGACAGGGGGTTCTCGCTTTC	CASRLEGQGVLAF
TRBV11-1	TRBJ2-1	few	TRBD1	TGTGCCAGCAGCCCCGGGACAGCGGTTGAGCAGTTCTTC	CASSPGTAVEQFF
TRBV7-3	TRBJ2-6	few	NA	TGTGCCAGCAGCTTCCCCCCCAGCGGGGCCAACGTCCTGACTTTC	CASSFPPSGANVLTF
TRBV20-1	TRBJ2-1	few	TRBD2	TGCAGTGCTAGAGAGAGACTAGCGAGTTACAATGAGCAGTTCTTC	CSARERLASYNEQFF
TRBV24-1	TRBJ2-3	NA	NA	TGTGCCACCAGTGACTTGACAGGATACAGCACAGATACGCAGTATTTT	CATSDLTGYSTDTQYF
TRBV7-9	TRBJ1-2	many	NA	TGTGCCAGCAGACACCAGGCAAGCTATGGCTACACCTTC	CASRHQASYGYTF
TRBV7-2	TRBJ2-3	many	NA	TGTGCCAGCAGCTACCGTAGGGGGGGAGGGCCGTCAGATACGCAGTATTTT	CASSYRRGGGPSDTQYF
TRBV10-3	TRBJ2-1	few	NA	TGTGCCATCAGTGATGAACTAGCCCAAAATGAGCAGTTCTTC	CAISDELAQNEQFF
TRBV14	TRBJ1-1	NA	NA	TGTGCCAGCAGGATGACCGGAGACATTACCGGAACTGAAGCTTTCTTT	CASRMTGDITGTEAFF
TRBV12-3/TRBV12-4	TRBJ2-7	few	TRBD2	TGTGCCAGCAGTCGGCTAGCGGGGACCTACGAGCAGTACTTC	CASSRLAGTYEQYF